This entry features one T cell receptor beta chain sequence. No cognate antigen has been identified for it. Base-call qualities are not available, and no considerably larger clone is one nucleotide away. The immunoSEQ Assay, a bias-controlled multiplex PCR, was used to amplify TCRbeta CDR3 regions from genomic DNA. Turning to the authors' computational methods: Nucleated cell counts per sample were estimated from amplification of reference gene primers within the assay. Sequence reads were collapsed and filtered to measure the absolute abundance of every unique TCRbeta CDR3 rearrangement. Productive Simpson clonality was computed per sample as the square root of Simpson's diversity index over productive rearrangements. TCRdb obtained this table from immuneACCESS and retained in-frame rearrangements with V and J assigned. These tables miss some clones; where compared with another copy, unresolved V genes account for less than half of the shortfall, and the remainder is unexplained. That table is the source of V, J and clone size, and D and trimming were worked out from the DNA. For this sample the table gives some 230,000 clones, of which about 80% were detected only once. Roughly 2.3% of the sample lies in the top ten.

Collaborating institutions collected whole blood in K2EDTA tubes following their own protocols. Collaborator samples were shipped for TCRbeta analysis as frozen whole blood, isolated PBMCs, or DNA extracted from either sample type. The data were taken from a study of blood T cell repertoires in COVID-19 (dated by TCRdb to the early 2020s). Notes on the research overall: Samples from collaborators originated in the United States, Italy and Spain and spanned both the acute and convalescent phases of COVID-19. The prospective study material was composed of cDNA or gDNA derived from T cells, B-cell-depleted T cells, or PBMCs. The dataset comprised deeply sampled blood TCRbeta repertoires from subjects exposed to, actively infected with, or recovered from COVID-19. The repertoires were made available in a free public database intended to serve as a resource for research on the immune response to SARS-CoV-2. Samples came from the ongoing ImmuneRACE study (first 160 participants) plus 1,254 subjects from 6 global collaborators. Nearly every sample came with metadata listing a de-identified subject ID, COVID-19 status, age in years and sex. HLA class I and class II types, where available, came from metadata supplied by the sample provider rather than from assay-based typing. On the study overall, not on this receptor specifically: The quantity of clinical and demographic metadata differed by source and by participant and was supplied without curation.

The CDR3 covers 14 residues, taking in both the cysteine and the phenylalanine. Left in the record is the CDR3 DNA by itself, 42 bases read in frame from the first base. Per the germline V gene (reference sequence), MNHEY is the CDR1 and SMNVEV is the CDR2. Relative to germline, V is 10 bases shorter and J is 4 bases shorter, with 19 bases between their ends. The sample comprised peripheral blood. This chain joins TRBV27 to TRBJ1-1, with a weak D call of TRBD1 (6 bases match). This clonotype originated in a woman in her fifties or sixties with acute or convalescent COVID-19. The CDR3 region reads CATRKTGLATEAFF. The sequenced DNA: TGTGCCACCCGGAAGACAGGTTTGGCCACTGAAGCTTTCTTT.